This TCR beta chain was sequenced in a study of blood T cells in healthy people across ages. It was with a sample-barcoded 5' primer and a J-beta primer mix that a second PCR of roughly 7 to 11 cycles was run. Each cDNA molecule was tagged by a template-switch adaptor that had 12 random nucleotides. Each CDR3 protein gets one entry after TCRdb re-called the 5' RACE reads with MiXCR. The profile covers 800,000 to 900,000 distinct CDR3 sequences, with under 80% appearing a single time and around a quarter taken by the ten largest. As to this clonotype: Its antigen is unknown. One end of the junction fails to match germline, which may point to a read error.

Per-sample yields of isolated PBMCs were at least 6 million. Extraction yielded at least 5 micrograms of total RNA per sample. Findings and caveats of the study: Aged donors had fewer naive CD4+ cells and lower diversity than long-lived donors.

The sequenced sample was blood. The TCR originated in a man aged 30 to 39 in good health.

CDR3 sequence (DNA): TGTGCCAGCAGTACAGGGACGGCCACAGGTACGCAGTATTTT. As protein: CASSTGTATGTQYF. The chain is built from TRBV28 and TRBJ2-3, with D perhaps TRBD1 (6 bases). The CDR3 consists of 14 residues. Germline assignment: CDR1 MDHEN and CDR2 SYDVKM. The full variable domain, completed using reference TRBV28 and TRBJ2-3, is DVKVTQSSRYLVKRTGEKVFLECVQDMDHENMFWYRQDPGLGLRLIYFSYDVKMKEKGDIPEGYSVSREKKERFSLILESASTNQTSMYLCASSTGTATGTQYFGPGTRLTVL.